Listed below are T cell receptor beta chains from one sample, sequenced in a study of blood T cell repertoires in COVID-19. TCRdb's copy holds only in-frame clones and misses some; the assay was immunoSEQ multiplex PCR. The sample has 80,000 or so clones, 80% seen once. Sample: peripheral blood. The source is a woman aged 70-85 years with acute or convalescent COVID-19. The CDR3 runs from the conserved cysteine through the conserved F or W. A D gene is named only where the DNA matches it firmly. Size tells how often a clone was seen (once, few, many) or the class of an expanded clone, and some rows leave it out.

NA,TRBV9,TRBJ2-7,TRBD2,TGTGCCAGCAGCCCCCGCGGGGCGGGGGGGCTCCACGAGCAGTACTTC,CASSPRGAGGLHEQYF
NA,TRBV3-1/TRBV3-2,TRBJ2-2,NA,TGTGCCAGCAGCCTTCTAGGGGTTGGGGAGCTGTTTTTT,CASSLLGVGELFF
NA,TRBV29-1,TRBJ1-2,NA,TGCAGCGTTGAAAGTGGACAGATCTATGGCTACACCTTC,CSVESGQIYGYTF
NA,TRBV5-5,TRBJ1-5,NA,TGTGCCAGCAGTGAGAGGGATCAGCCCCAGCATTTT,CASSERDQPQHF
NA,TRBV5-1,TRBJ2-7,NA,TGCGCCAGCAGCTTGGGGCAGGGGTTATACGAGCAGTACTTC,CASSLGQGLYEQYF
NA,TRBV6-6,TRBJ1-3,NA,TGTGCCAGCAGTGCACAGGAGTACTCTGGAAACACCATATATTTT,CASSAQEYSGNTIYF
NA,TRBV4-2,TRBJ2-3,TRBD2,TGTGCCAGCAGCCCCCAAGGCGGGGGGAACACAGATACGCAGTATTTT,CASSPQGGGNTDTQYF
NA,TRBV12-3/TRBV12-4,TRBJ2-3,NA,TGTGCCAGCAGGGGGGGGCTAGATACGCAGTATTTT,CASRGGLDTQYF
NA,TRBV5-6,TRBJ2-1,TRBD1,TGTGCCAGCAGCTTTTATTCGGGGGACAGGTACAATGAGCAGTTCTTC,CASSFYSGDRYNEQFF
NA,TRBV16,TRBJ2-1,NA,TGTGCCAGCAGCCACCTAGACAGGGACTGGCCCTACAATGAGCAGTTCTTC,CASSHLDRDWPYNEQFF
NA,TRBV7-2,TRBJ2-1,TRBD2,TGTGCCAGCAGCTTAGGTAGCGGGGGTGTCTATGAGCAGTTCTTC,CASSLGSGGVYEQFF
NA,TRBV10-3,TRBJ1-5,TRBD1,TGTGCCACAGGGACAGTAAATCAGCCCCAGCATTTT,CATGTVNQPQHF
NA,TRBV7-2,TRBJ1-2,TRBD1,TGTGCCAGCAGCGGCTCTGCAGGGGGAGATGGCTACACCTTC,CASSGSAGGDGYTF
once,TRBV6-2/TRBV6-3,TRBJ1-1,NA,TGTGCCAGCAGTCCCTGGCGGGGCCCCAGTGGAGCTTTCTTT,CASSPWRGPSGAFF
NA,TRBV19,TRBJ2-7,NA,TGTGCCAGTAGTATAATCGCCCAGGGCGAGCAGTACTTC,CASSIIAQGEQYF
NA,TRBV7-2,TRBJ2-3,TRBD2,TGTGCCAGCAGCTATTCCCCGGGACTACTCACAGATACGCAGTATTTT,CASSYSPGLLTDTQYF
NA,TRBV6-1,TRBJ1-1,TRBD1,TGTGCCAGCAGTGATCTGGGACAGGGGGCGCATGCTTTCTTT,CASSDLGQGAHAFF
NA,TRBV4-3,TRBJ1-2,NA,TGCGCCAGCAGCCAAGAGATGGCGGGCTATGGCTACACCTTC,CASSQEMAGYGYTF
once,TRBV5-4,TRBJ1-2,NA,TGTGCCAGCAGCTTGTATAACAGGCCTTATGGCTACACCTTC,CASSLYNRPYGYTF
NA,TRBV5-1,TRBJ1-2,NA,TGCGCCAGCAGCCGGGCTGACGGGGTATTAAGATATGGCTACACCTTC,CASSRADGVLRYGYTF
NA,TRBV11-3,TRBJ2-7,TRBD2,TGTGCCAGCAGCTTAGCGACGGGGGGCGAGCAGTACTTC,CASSLATGGEQYF
NA,TRBV6-5,TRBJ1-5,NA,TGTGCCAGCAGTTGGACAGAGAATCAGCCCCAGCATTTT,CASSWTENQPQHF
NA,TRBV19,TRBJ1-2,NA,TGTGCCAGTAGCTTCCTCCGGGCTGCGGGCGGCTACACCTTC,CASSFLRAAGGYTF
NA,TRBV13,TRBJ1-4,NA,TGTGCCAGCAGCGAACGGGATGTGAATGAAAAACTGTTTTTT,CASSERDVNEKLFF
NA,TRBV2,TRBJ1-5,NA,TGTGCCAGCAGTGACTTGAGTGGGGGGATCAATCAGCCCCAGCATTTT,CASSDLSGGINQPQHF
few,TRBV7-6,TRBJ2-3,NA,TGTGCCAGCAGCTTAGGAGTTGGAGGAGATACGCAGTATTTT,CASSLGVGGDTQYF
NA,TRBV15,TRBJ1-6,TRBD1,TGTGCCACCAGCAGAGGTAGGACAGGATCGTATTCACCCCTCCACTTT,CATSRGRTGSYSPLHF
NA,TRBV14,TRBJ2-7,TRBD1,TGTGCCAGCAGCCAAGATTACGGGACAGCCTCCTACGAGCAGTACTTC,CASSQDYGTASYEQYF
NA,TRBV6-5,TRBJ1-5,TRBD1,TGTGCCAGCAGTTGGACAGGGGGCGAGAATCAGCCCCAGCATTTT,CASSWTGGENQPQHF
NA,TRBV18,TRBJ1-2,NA,TGTGCCAGCTCACCTCTCGAGCAAAACTATGGCTACACCTTC,CASSPLEQNYGYTF
once,TRBV9,TRBJ1-2,NA,TGTGCCAGCAACCCTCAGCCCGGCTTAACAGGGTCCCATGGCTACACCTTC,CASNPQPGLTGSHGYTF
NA,TRBV24-1,TRBJ1-2,NA,TGTGCCACCAGTGATTTAGCGGGCGCGGATGGCTACACCTTC,CATSDLAGADGYTF
NA,TRBV7-2,TRBJ2-1,TRBD2,TGTGCCAGCAGCACTGAAGGACTAGCGGGGGGGGCGATATCGGCTGAGCAGTTCTTC,CASSTEGLAGGAISAEQFF
few,TRBV3-1/TRBV3-2,TRBJ1-6,NA,TGTGCCAGCAGCCAAGCGGGACATGTTTTACCCCTCCACTTT,CASSQAGHVLPLHF
NA,TRBV7-3,TRBJ2-1,TRBD2,TGTGCCAGCAGCGTTTATAGCGGGGGGGACTACAATGAGCAGTTCTTC,CASSVYSGGDYNEQFF
NA,TRBV9,TRBJ2-2,NA,TGTGCCAGCAGCGTAGCGCACGGGGGGAACACCGGGGAGCTGTTTTTT,CASSVAHGGNTGELFF
NA,TRBV27,TRBJ1-1,NA,TGTGCCAGCAGTTTCGAATACAGCTTCCTTAAAACTGAAGCTTTCTTT,CASSFEYSFLKTEAFF
NA,TRBV19,TRBJ1-2,NA,TGTGCCAGTAGTTGGCAACCTCAATCTAACTATGGCTACACCTTC,CASSWQPQSNYGYTF
NA,TRBV29-1,TRBJ1-1,NA,TGCAGCGTTCCAGGCACGAACACTGAAGCTTTCTTT,CSVPGTNTEAFF
NA,TRBV19,TRBJ1-2,NA,TGTGCCAGTAGTATGGAGGGAAACTATGGCTACACCTTC,CASSMEGNYGYTF
NA,TRBV11-2,TRBJ2-3,TRBD1,TGTGCCAGCAGCTTAGGAGGGCGACAGGGGGACACGCAGTATTTT,CASSLGGRQGDTQYF
NA,TRBV30,TRBJ2-2,NA,TGTGCCTGGAGTATTACACTTACGAGGGGGGGCACCGGGGAGCTGTTTTTT,CAWSITLTRGGTGELFF
NA,TRBV18,TRBJ1-4,TRBD1,TGTGCCAGCTCACCGGGACAGCAGAATGAAAAACTGTTTTTT,CASSPGQQNEKLFF
NA,TRBV11-2,TRBJ2-1,TRBD1,TGTGCCAGCAGCCCGCGACGACAGGGTCCTTACAATGAGCAGTTCTTC,CASSPRRQGPYNEQFF
NA,TRBV6-5,TRBJ1-3,TRBD1,TGTGCCAGCAGTTACGGACAGGGCGACACCATATATTTT,CASSYGQGDTIYF
NA,TRBV7-2,TRBJ2-5,TRBD1,TGTGCCAGCAGCTTAAACAGGGGGCAGGAGACCCAGTACTTC,CASSLNRGQETQYF
NA,TRBV5-1,TRBJ1-3,NA,TGCGCCAGCAGACAGGCCTCTGGAAACACCATATATTTT,CASRQASGNTIYF
NA,TRBV19,TRBJ1-1,NA,TGTGCCAGTAGTATAGTTGGGCGGGATCCGGCTGAAGCTTTCTTT,CASSIVGRDPAEAFF
NA,TRBV6-2/TRBV6-3,TRBJ1-5,TRBD1,TGTGCCAGCAGTTCTTTTCAGGGGGGTCTAAATCAGCCCCAGCATTTT,CASSSFQGGLNQPQHF
NA,TRBV6-2/TRBV6-3,TRBJ1-4,NA,TGTGCCAGCAGTTACGGGGCGCAGAGAATCGATCGAAAACTGTTTTTT,CASSYGAQRIDRKLFF
few,TRBV5-1,TRBJ1-2,TRBD1,TGCGCCAGCAGCTTGGGGGGACAGGAAATCTATGGCTACACCTTC,CASSLGGQEIYGYTF
NA,TRBV11-2,TRBJ1-2,TRBD1,TGTGCCAGCAGTCCGAGGGGGCTAGGATCTAACTATGGCTACACCTTC,CASSPRGLGSNYGYTF
NA,TRBV19,TRBJ2-1,TRBD1,TGTGCCAGTAGTGTCCTCGGCCGGACAGGAAACAATGAGCAGTTCTTC,CASSVLGRTGNNEQFF